Below, 7 T cell receptor beta chains from the same sample are listed, as sequenced in a study of blood T cells in healthy people across ages. Together with a sample-barcoded 5' primer, a J-beta primer mix was included in a second PCR lasting about 7 to 11 cycles. TCRdb called the 5' RACE reads again in MiXCR, with one record for every CDR3 protein. The profile shows approximately 830,000 distinct CDR3 sequences, approximately 67% of them singletons. The sequenced material came from blood. The receptors derive from a man aged 25-45 years in good health.

In this sample, this clonotype turned up a few times. The chain uses TRBV29-1 and TRBJ1-2, with D possibly TRBD1 on 5 matching bases. The CDR3 extends over 11 amino acids. V gave up 5 bases and J gave up 7 bases, with 11 bases separating them. Germline values: CDR1 SQVTM, CDR2 ANQGSEA. CDR3 DNA: TGCAGCGTTTCGCCGGGGGTTGGCTACACCTTC. Translated, it gives CSVSPGVGYTF.

This clonotype has a handful of counts. CDR3 nucleotide sequence: TGCAGTGCCTATACTAGCGGGGGGCCCACAGATACGCAGTATTTT. It encodes CSAYTSGGPTDTQYF. The rearrangement links TRBV20-1 to TRBJ2-3; 12 bases agree with TRBD2. CDR3 length: 15 amino acids. Germline loops: CDR1 DFQATT, CDR2 SNEGSKA (reference sequence). Trimming removed 6 bases from V and 2 bases from J; junction bases left unmatched: 6.

The chain links TRBV7-2 to TRBJ2-3, with D unresolved. This CDR3 has 16 residues. Germline V lookup: CDR1 SGHTA, CDR2 FQGNSA. Trimming shortened V by 0 bases and J by 4 bases, and 14 bases separated the two germline ends. This CDR3 reads CASSLAVPGIADTQYF. The DNA for the CDR3 is TGTGCCAGCAGCTTAGCAGTCCCCGGAATCGCAGATACGCAGTATTTT.

CDR3: CASSLGARAYNEQFF. Written as DNA, the CDR3 is TGTGCCAGCAGCTTAGGGGCCAGGGCCTACAATGAGCAGTTCTTC. This chain connects TRBV7-2 to TRBJ2-1, with D perhaps TRBD1 (5 bases). Germline CDR1 is SGHTA and CDR2 is FQGNSA. CDR3 length equals 15 residues. Deletions cut 1 base from V and 2 bases from J, with 9 bases between.

This rearrangement joins TRBV2 to TRBJ1-6; 8 bases map to TRBD1. CDR1 is SNHLY and CDR2 is FYNNEI in the germline V gene. The CDR3 is 15 residues long. The V and J ends lost 4 bases and 10 bases, in that order; junction bases with no gene match: 9. In DNA, the CDR3 is TGTGCCAGCAGTGCATTTGGGACAGGAACCTCACCCCTCCACTTT. Protein product: CASSAFGTGTSPLHF.

This clonotype has only one observation. The rearrangement uses TRBV20-1 and TRBJ2-7; 8 nucleotides line up with TRBD2. The DNA end is a closer match to TRBJ2-5, so the J assignment may be wrong. The CDR3 length is 13 residues. Germline CDR1 reads DFQATT; CDR2 reads SNEGSKA (reference sequence). In DNA, the CDR3 is TGCAGTGCCGGGACTAGTTCGTGGGAGACCCAGTACTTC. It translates to CSAGTSSWETQYF.

The CDR3 coding sequence is TGTGCCAGCAGTTTAGGGGGACTAGCGGGGATAAACATTCAGTACTTC. It codes for CASSLGGLAGINIQYF. The chain has TRBV12-3 or TRBV12-4 and TRBJ2-4; 13 bases map to TRBD2. Germline trimming cut 1 base from V and 6 bases from J; bases unmatched to any gene: 3. The CDR3 extends over 16 amino acids.